These T cell receptor beta chains were read from a single sample in a study of cytomegalovirus exposure and HLA in healthy donors. Produced via immunoSEQ multiplex PCR; TCRdb's table is partial and in-frame only. The sample has roughly 190,000 clones; around three quarters are singletons. The specimen was PBMCs. The receptors shown here come from a woman aged 25 to 45 in good health and CMV-seropositive. Both conserved end residues are part of each CDR3. Size is stated for part of the rows, as once, few or many counts, or as a class when the clone is expanded.

V gene,clone size,CDR3 protein
TRBV4-1,-,CASSLSDGEFSQPQHF
TRBV19,once,CASSTLAGSTEAFF
TRBV10-3,-,CAISGLSDEQFF
TRBV9,few,CASSIGGRTEAFF
TRBV18,-,CASSDLPGKSGEQYF
TRBV2,-,CASSFTTGLGYEQYF
TRBV12-5,once,CASGFSRDRFEAFF
TRBV5-6,few,CASSPGQPYEQYF
TRBV4-1,few,CASSQVIVAGELFF
TRBV7-9,-,CASSFAELYYGYTF
TRBV5-4,-,CASSLGAPRTNEKLFF
TRBV11-2,-,CASSLGQTGIYGYTF
TRBV9,few,CASSVEGAIALGTQYF
TRBV5-1,-,CASSGRTGGNTEAFF
TRBV6-1,-,CASSDLQGIEAFF
TRBV9,-,CASSVQGLDQETQYF
TRBV6-5,-,CASKGQGPSGELFF
TRBV18,-,CASSPTGSTNEKLFF
TRBV11-2,few,CASSLGGGPDEQYF
TRBV6-1,-,CASSEGAAAPYEQYF
TRBV7-8,-,CASSIDGLAGEYEQYF
TRBV9,-,CASSHRLTSINTGELFF
TRBV6-6,-,CASSYQSADSTDTQYF